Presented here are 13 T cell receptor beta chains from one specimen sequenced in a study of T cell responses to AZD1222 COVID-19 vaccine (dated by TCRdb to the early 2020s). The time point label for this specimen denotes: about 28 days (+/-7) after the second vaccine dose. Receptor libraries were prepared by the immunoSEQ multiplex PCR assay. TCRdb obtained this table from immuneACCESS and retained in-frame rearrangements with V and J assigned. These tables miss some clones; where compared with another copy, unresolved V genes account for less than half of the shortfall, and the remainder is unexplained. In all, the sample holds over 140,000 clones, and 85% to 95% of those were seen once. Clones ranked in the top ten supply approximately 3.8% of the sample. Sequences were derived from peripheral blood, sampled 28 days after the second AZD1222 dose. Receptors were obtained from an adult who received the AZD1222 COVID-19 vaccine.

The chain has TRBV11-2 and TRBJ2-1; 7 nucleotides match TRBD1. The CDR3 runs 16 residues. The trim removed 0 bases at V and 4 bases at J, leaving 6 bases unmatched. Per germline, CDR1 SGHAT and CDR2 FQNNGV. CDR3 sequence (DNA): TGTGCCAGCAGCTTAGATAAGACAGGGAATTACAATGAGCAGTTCTTC. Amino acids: CASSLDKTGNYNEQFF.

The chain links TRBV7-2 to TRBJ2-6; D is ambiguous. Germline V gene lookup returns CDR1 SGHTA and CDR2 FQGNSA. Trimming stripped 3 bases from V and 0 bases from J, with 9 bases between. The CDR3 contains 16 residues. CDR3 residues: CASSFVPSSGANVLTF. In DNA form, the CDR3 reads TGTGCCAGCAGCTTTGTCCCCTCCTCTGGGGCCAACGTCCTGACTTTC.

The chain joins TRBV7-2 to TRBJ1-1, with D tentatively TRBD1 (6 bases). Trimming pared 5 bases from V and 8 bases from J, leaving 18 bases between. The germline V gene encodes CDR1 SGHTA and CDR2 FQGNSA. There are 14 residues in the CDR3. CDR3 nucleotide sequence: TGTGCCAGCAGCCCGCTCGGGGGGCGCGGGGAAGCTTTCTTT. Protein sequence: CASSPLGGRGEAFF.

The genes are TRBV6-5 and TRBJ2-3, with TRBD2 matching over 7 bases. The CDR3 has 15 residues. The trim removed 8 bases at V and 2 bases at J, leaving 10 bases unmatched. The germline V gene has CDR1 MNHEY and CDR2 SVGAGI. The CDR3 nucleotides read TGTGCCAGCCTTGACACTAGCGTATTCACAGATACGCAGTATTTT. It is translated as CASLDTSVFTDTQYF.

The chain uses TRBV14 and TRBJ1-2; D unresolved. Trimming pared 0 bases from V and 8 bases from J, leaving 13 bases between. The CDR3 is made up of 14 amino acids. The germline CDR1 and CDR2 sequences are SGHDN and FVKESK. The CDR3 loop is CASSQEPRQMGYTF. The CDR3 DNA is TGTGCCAGCAGCCAAGAGCCACGTCAAATGGGCTACACCTTC.

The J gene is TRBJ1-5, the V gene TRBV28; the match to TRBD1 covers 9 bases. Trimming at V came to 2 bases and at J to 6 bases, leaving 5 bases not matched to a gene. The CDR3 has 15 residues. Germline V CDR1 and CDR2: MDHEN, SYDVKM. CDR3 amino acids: CASSLVQGAGQPQHF. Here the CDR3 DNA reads TGTGCCAGCAGTTTAGTACAGGGGGCAGGTCAGCCCCAGCATTTT.

CDR3 DNA: TGTGCCAGCAGCTTAACAGGGGGCTTCTACGAGCAGTACTTC. This sequence encodes CASSLTGGFYEQYF. This sequence joins TRBV7-9 and TRBJ2-7; 9 positions agree with TRBD1. Germline CDR1 SEHNR, CDR2 FQNEAQ (reference sequence). J lost 3 bases, V lost 2 bases, and 2 bases had no gene match. This CDR3 has 14 amino acids.

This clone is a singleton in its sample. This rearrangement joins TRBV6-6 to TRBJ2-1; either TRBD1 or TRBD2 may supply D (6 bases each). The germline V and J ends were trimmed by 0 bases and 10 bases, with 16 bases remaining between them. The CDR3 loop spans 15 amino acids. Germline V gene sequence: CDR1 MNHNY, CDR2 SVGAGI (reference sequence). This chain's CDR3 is CASSYSGNRGGEQFF. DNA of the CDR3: TGTGCCAGCAGTTACTCTGGGAATCGAGGGGGGGAGCAGTTCTTC.

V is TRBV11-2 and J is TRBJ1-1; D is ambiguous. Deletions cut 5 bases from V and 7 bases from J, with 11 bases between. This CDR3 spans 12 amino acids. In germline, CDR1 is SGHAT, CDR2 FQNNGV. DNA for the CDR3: TGTGCCAGCAGCCGCGACGTGGATGAAGCTTTCTTT. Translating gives CASSRDVDEAFF.

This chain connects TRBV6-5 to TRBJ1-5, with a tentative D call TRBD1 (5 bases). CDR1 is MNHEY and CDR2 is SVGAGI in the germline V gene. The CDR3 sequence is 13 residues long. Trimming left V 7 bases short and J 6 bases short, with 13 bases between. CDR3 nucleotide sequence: TGTGCCAGCACCCCAAGCGGGGGTCAGCCCCAGCATTTT. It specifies CASTPSGGQPQHF.

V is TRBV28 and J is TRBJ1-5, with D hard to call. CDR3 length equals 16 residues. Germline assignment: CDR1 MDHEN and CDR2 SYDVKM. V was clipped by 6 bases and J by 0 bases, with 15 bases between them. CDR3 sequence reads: CASSFIRGYSNQPQHF. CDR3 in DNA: TGTGCCAGCAGCTTTATCAGAGGTTATAGCAATCAGCCCCAGCATTTT.

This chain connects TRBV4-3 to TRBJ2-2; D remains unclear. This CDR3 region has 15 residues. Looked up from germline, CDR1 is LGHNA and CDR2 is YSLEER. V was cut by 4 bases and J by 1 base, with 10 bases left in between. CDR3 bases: TGCGCCAGCAGCCCCTTGGACGGGAACACCGGGGAGCTGTTTTTT. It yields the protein CASSPLDGNTGELFF.

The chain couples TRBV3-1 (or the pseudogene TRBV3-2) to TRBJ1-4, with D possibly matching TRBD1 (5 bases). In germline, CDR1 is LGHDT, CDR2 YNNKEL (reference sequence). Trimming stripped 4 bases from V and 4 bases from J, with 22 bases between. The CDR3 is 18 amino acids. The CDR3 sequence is CASSLGTGASSFNEKLFF. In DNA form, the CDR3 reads TGTGCCAGCAGCCTTGGAACAGGCGCCTCCTCCTTTAATGAAAAACTGTTTTTT.